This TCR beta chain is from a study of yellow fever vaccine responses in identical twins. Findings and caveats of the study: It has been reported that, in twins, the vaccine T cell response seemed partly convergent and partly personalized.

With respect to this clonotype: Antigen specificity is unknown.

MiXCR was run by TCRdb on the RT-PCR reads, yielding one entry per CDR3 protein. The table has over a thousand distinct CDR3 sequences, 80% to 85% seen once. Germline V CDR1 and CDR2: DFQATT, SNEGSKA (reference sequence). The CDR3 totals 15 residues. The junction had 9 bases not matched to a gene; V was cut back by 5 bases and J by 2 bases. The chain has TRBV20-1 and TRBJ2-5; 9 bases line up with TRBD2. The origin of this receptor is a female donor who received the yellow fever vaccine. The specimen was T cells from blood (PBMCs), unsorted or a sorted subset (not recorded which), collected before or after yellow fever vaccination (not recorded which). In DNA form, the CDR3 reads TGCAGTGCTGGACAGCGGGGGGCCATACAAGAGACCCAGTACTTC. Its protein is CSAGQRGAIQETQYF.